Presented here are 9 T cell receptor beta chains from one specimen sequenced in a study of cytomegalovirus exposure and HLA in healthy donors. PCR primers comprised 60 Vbeta and 13 Jbeta primers. Generated by immunoSEQ multiplex PCR, the TCRdb table keeps only in-frame clones and is missing some. This table holds roughly 200,000 clones, approximately 70% found once. Input material: PBMCs. These TCRs come from a woman in her twenties or thirties in good health and CMV-seronegative.

The chain is built from TRBV7-3 and TRBJ2-1; tentatively, D is TRBD2 (5 bases). Trimming pared 5 bases from V and 4 bases from J, leaving 12 bases between. This CDR3 is built from 14 residues. CDR1 and CDR2 (germline): SGHTA, FQGTGA. The CDR3 spells CASSPAAEYNEQFF. CDR3 coding DNA: TGTGCCAGCAGCCCAGCGGCGGAGTACAATGAGCAGTTCTTC.

A word on this clone: This same CDR3 is encoded by further DNA sequences in the sample. This chain uses TRBV5-1 with TRBJ1-1; 7 nucleotides match TRBD1. Germline V gene lookup returns CDR1 SGHRS and CDR2 YFSETQ. J was trimmed by 1 base and V by 4 bases; bases with no gene match: 4. There are 14 residues in the CDR3. The CDR3 is CASSLGTANTEAFF. CDR3 coding DNA: TGCGCCAGCAGCCTGGGGACAGCGAACACTGAAGCTTTCTTT.

The chain uses TRBV25-1 and TRBJ1-4, with D possibly matching TRBD1 (5 bases). The CDR3 totals 15 residues. Trimming took off 5 bases at V and 4 bases at J, with 14 bases between the two ends. The germline V gene has CDR1 MGHDK and CDR2 SYGVNS. This CDR3 reads CASSTPGGFNEKLFF. Here the CDR3 DNA reads TGTGCCAGCAGTACCCCCGGGGGATTTAATGAAAAACTGTTTTTT. The complete variable domain, with remaining parts taken from reference TRBV25-1 and TRBJ1-4, reads EADIYQTPRYLVIGTGKKITLECSQTMGHDKMYWYQQDPGMELHLIHYSYGVNSTEKGDLSSESTVSRIRTEHFPLTLESARPSHTSQYLCASSTPGGFNEKLFFGSGTQLSVL.

The chain links TRBV9 to TRBJ2-1, with a tentative D call TRBD2 (6 bases). Trimming pared 2 bases from V and 0 bases from J, leaving 12 bases between. Germline CDR1 and CDR2: SGDLS and YYNGEE. This CDR3 is 16 amino acids long. The CDR3 here is CASSVGGSISYNEQFF. CDR3 DNA: TGTGCCAGCAGCGTTGGGGGGAGTATCTCCTACAATGAGCAGTTCTTC.

J is TRBJ2-2 and V is TRBV4-1; 7 bases line up with TRBD2. The ends lost 3 bases at V and 5 bases at J; junction bases unmatched: 15. The length of the CDR3 is 18 residues. CDR1 and CDR2 from the germline V gene are MGHRA and YSYEKL. CDR3 nucleotide sequence: TGCGCCAGCAGCCACGCACGGACTAGTGCTTTTTCGACCGGGGAGCTGTTTTTT. Amino acids: CASSHARTSAFSTGELFF.

V is TRBV4-1 and J is TRBJ1-2; tentative D call: TRBD1 (5 bases). Germline CDR1 and CDR2: MGHRA and YSYEKL. The CDR3 has 14 amino acids. Trimming removed 3 bases at V and 3 bases at J, with 11 bases between. The chain's CDR3 is CASSHVGVDYGYTF. The CDR3 region has the DNA TGCGCCAGCAGCCATGTAGGGGTCGACTATGGCTACACCTTC.

The chain links TRBV30 to TRBJ2-1; 10 bases fit TRBD2. The CDR3 is made up of 17 amino acids. The trim removed 1 base at V and 7 bases at J, leaving 13 bases unmatched. Germline V gene data show CDR1 as GTSNPN and CDR2 as SVGIG (reference sequence). This CDR3 is CAWSGGQTSGIKNEQFF. The DNA of the CDR3 is TGTGCCTGGAGTGGGGGACAAACTAGCGGGATTAAGAATGAGCAGTTCTTC.

The rearrangement links TRBV27 to TRBJ2-7, with 9 positions matching TRBD1. CDR3 size: 14 residues. The junction had 8 bases not matched to a gene; V was cut back by 9 bases and J by 2 bases. From germline, CDR1 is MNHEY and CDR2 SMNVEV (reference sequence). The chain's CDR3 is CASTRQGGAYEQYF. CDR3 DNA sequence: TGTGCCAGTACGCGACAGGGGGGCGCCTACGAGCAGTACTTC.

The count of this clone is one. The rearrangement links TRBV13 to TRBJ1-3; perhaps TRBD1 as D (6 bases). V shed 0 bases and J shed 0 bases, with 9 bases lying between them. Germline loops: CDR1 PRHDT, CDR2 FYEKMQ (reference sequence). This CDR3 contains 16 residues. The CDR3 loop reads CASSLGQGYSGNTIYF. CDR3 nucleotide sequence: TGTGCCAGCAGCTTAGGGCAGGGGTACTCTGGAAACACCATATATTTT.